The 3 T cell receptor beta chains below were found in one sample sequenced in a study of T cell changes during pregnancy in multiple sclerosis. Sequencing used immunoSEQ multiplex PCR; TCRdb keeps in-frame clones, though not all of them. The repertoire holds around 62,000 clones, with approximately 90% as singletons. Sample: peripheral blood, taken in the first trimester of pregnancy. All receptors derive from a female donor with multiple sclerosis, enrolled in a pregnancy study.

The CDR3 protein is CASSNDRAPNGYTF. The CDR3 coding sequence is TGTGCCAGCAGCAACGACAGGGCCCCAAACGGCTACACCTTC. This chain joins TRBV11-1 and TRBJ1-2; 7 bases map to TRBD1. V lost 5 bases to trimming and J lost 8 bases; unmatched junction nucleotides: 11. Germline values: CDR1 SGHAT, CDR2 FQDESV (reference sequence). This CDR3 is 14 amino acids long.

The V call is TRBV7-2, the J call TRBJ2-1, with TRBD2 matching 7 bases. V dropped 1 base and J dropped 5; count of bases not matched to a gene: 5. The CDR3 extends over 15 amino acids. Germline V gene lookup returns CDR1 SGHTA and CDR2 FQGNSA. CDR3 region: CASSLDGGNDNEQFF. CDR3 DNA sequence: TGTGCCAGCAGCTTAGACGGGGGGAATGACAATGAGCAGTTCTTC.

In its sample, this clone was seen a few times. CDR3 residues: CASSFRGGPSYGYTF. The CDR3 DNA reads TGCGCCAGCAGCTTCCGCGGGGGACCATCGTATGGCTACACCTTC. V gene TRBV5-1 combines with J gene TRBJ1-2; a possible D gene is TRBD1 (5 bases). Trimming cost V 2 bases and J 5 bases, with 16 bases left between them. The germline gives CDR1 SGHRS, CDR2 YFSETQ. The CDR3 consists of 15 residues.